The 32 T cell receptor beta chains given below trace back to one sample, sequenced in a study of T-cell memory formation after mild COVID-19. TCRdb reprocessed the 5' RACE reads with MiXCR, giving one entry per CDR3 protein. Altogether 130,000 to 150,000 distinct CDR3 sequences are present, over 6% being singletons, with the ten largest covering about 2.1%. What was sequenced was PBMCs or a T cell subset sorted from them (not recorded which). Receptors originate from an adult woman who had mild COVID-19 (a few samples of this study predate the infection). Cell type and time point are not known.

CDR3 loop: CASSLEVASYEQYF. In DNA, the CDR3 is TGTGCCAGCAGCTTAGAGGTGGCGAGCTACGAGCAGTACTTC. V gene TRBV7-9 combines with J gene TRBJ2-7; D call uncertain. V was trimmed by 1 base and J by 3 bases, leaving 10 bases between them. Germline CDR1 SEHNR, CDR2 FQNEAQ (reference sequence). This CDR3 region has 14 residues.

Sample share makes this clonotype medium-sized. V gene TRBV20-1 combines with J gene TRBJ2-1, with D perhaps TRBD2 (6 bases). From germline, CDR1 is DFQATT and CDR2 SNEGSKA (reference sequence). The CDR3 consists of 15 residues. The V and J ends lost 6 bases and 2 bases respectively, with 17 bases between them. CDR3 DNA sequence: TGCAGTGCGTGGAGGGCCGATGGGGCCTACAATGAGCAGTTCTTC. Translated: CSAWRADGAYNEQFF.

The chain joins TRBV7-2 to TRBJ1-6, with TRBD1 matching 7 bases. The CDR3 loop spans 15 amino acids. V was clipped by 5 bases and J by 6 bases; unmatched bases: 7. The germline gives CDR1 SGHTA, CDR2 FQGNSA. CDR3 nucleotides: TGTGCCAGCAGCCCCCAGGGACAGCCTAATTCACCCCTCCACTTT. As protein: CASSPQGQPNSPLHF. Combining the CDR3 with reference TRBV7-2 and TRBJ1-6 gives the whole variable domain GAGVSQSPSNKVTEKGKDVELRCDPISGHTALYWYRQSLGQGLEFLIYFQGNSAPDKSGLPSDRFSAERTGGSVSTLTIQRTQQEDSAVYLCASSPQGQPNSPLHFGNGTRLTVT.

J is TRBJ1-1 and V is TRBV18, with D uncertain. The V gene lost 5 bases and the J gene lost 5 bases, with 6 bases spanning the gap. The V gene's germline CDR1 is KGHSH and CDR2 LQKENI. The CDR3 consists of 11 residues. Here the CDR3 reads CASSSGTEAFF. CDR3 sequence (DNA): TGTGCCAGCTCATCGGGAACTGAAGCTTTCTTT.

The genes are TRBV11-1 and TRBJ2-5; D not certain. Trimming took 5 bases from V and 1 from J, leaving 14 bases between them. The CDR3 contains 15 residues. The germline gives CDR1 SGHAT, CDR2 FQDESV (reference sequence). As DNA, the CDR3 is TGTGCCAGCAGCCCGACGAGAGTAACCCAAGAGACCCAGTACTTC. It is translated as CASSPTRVTQETQYF. Filled out from reference TRBV11-1 and TRBJ2-5, the complete variable domain reads EAEVAQSPRYKITEKSQAVAFWCDPISGHATLYWYRQILGQGPELLVQFQDESVVDDSQLPKDRFSAERLKGVDSTLKIQPAELGDSAMYLCASSPTRVTQETQYFGPGTRLLVL.

This clonotype was seen repeatedly, ten times or more. The gene calls are TRBV5-1 and TRBJ2-7; 14 nucleotides align to TRBD2. The CDR3 runs to 15 residues. Trimming at V came to 4 bases and at J to 4 bases, leaving 4 bases not matched to a gene. Germline V gene lookup returns CDR1 SGHRS and CDR2 YFSETQ. This chain's CDR3 is CASSTGTSGRYEQYF. The CDR3 region has the DNA TGCGCCAGCAGCACCGGGACTAGCGGGAGATACGAGCAGTACTTC.

The chain carries TRBV10-3 and TRBJ1-2; D is perhaps TRBD1 (5 bases). This CDR3 spans 14 amino acids. V gave up 0 bases and J gave up 4 bases, with 9 bases separating them. Germline-derived CDR1 and CDR2 are ENHRY and SYGVKD. This CDR3 reads CAISESGRAYGYTF. The CDR3 DNA reads TGTGCCATCAGTGAGTCAGGCAGGGCCTATGGCTACACCTTC.

V is TRBV3-1 and J is TRBJ2-5; TRBD1 or TRBD2 may be the D gene (5 bases each). The CDR3 has 17 amino acids. Germline CDR1 reads LGHDT; CDR2 reads YNNKEL (reference sequence). Trimming pared 0 bases from V and 7 bases from J, leaving 21 bases between. The CDR3 DNA is TGTGCCAGCAGCCAAGAGAGATTTGGGACCCAGGACGGGACCCAGTACTTC. It translates to CASSQERFGTQDGTQYF.

This clonotype was picked up a small number of times. The rearrangement joins TRBV7-6 to TRBJ2-1, with unresolved D. CDR3 length: 18 amino acids. Germline values: CDR1 SGHVS, CDR2 FNYEAQ. Between the trimmed V and J ends, which lost 1 base and 0 bases, there was a span of 16 bases. The CDR3: CASSLVRDTYSSYNEQFF. The CDR3 DNA follows: TGTGCCAGCAGCTTAGTGCGAGATACTTACAGCTCCTACAATGAGCAGTTCTTC.

This clonotype occurred many times. The V and J genes are TRBV5-1 and TRBJ2-1; 8 nucleotides agree with TRBD2. V shed 4 bases, J shed 7 bases, and the junction held 13 bases outside the gene matches. Germline V gene sequence: CDR1 SGHRS, CDR2 YFSETQ. CDR3 length: 16 residues. Here the CDR3 reads CASSVGSGTRSNEQFF. DNA for the CDR3: TGCGCCAGCAGCGTGGGTAGCGGGACCCGGTCGAATGAGCAGTTCTTC.

This clonotype was counted ten times or more. The V gene is TRBV5-1, the J gene TRBJ2-7, with D possibly being TRBD1 (5 bases). Germline V gene lookup returns CDR1 SGHRS and CDR2 YFSETQ. The CDR3 length is 15 residues. V was cut by 2 bases and J by 6 bases, with 18 bases left in between. CDR3 DNA: TGCGCCAGCAGCTTACAGACAGTTTTGGAAGGCGAGCAGTACTTC. Residues: CASSLQTVLEGEQYF.

This clonotype has only a few counts. V and J are TRBV7-2 and TRBJ1-6; D may be TRBD1 (6 bases). The germline V gene encodes CDR1 SGHTA and CDR2 FQGNSA. V lost 4 bases to trimming and J lost 6 bases, with 19 bases between them. CDR3 length: 17 residues. CDR3 nucleotides: TGTGCCAGCAGCTCACCTCTGGGGGGGGGCCGTAATTCACCCCTCCACTTT. It codes for CASSSPLGGGRNSPLHF.

This clonotype was seen only a few times. The rearrangement links TRBV10-3 to TRBJ2-7; TRBD2 aligns across 7 bases. V lost 4 bases and J lost 7; bases outside the gene matches: 7. CDR3 length equals 13 residues. Germline V gene data show CDR1 as ENHRY and CDR2 as SYGVKD. The CDR3 nucleotides read TGTGCCATCAGTGGAGCCATGGGAGGGGAGCAGTACTTC. Translating gives CAISGAMGGEQYF.

This clonotype was counted a few times. The rearrangement links TRBV5-5 to TRBJ1-1; the D is unclear. Germline CDR1 SGHKS, CDR2 YYEKEE (reference sequence). The CDR3 totals 14 residues. Trimming left V 4 bases short and J 2 bases short, with 12 bases between. This chain's CDR3 is CASSATVPNTEAFF. CDR3 bases: TGTGCCAGCAGCGCTACTGTACCAAACACTGAAGCTTTCTTT.

This clonotype turned up a few times. CDR3 in DNA: TGCAGTGCTAGCGCGGGACTAGCGAAAGAGCAGTACTTC. Its protein is CSASAGLAKEQYF. The chain carries TRBV20-1 and TRBJ2-7; 10 bases map to TRBD2. CDR1 and CDR2 from the germline V gene are DFQATT and SNEGSKA (reference sequence). V shed 3 bases, J shed 7 bases, and the junction held 6 bases outside the gene matches. This CDR3 is 13 amino acids long.

V is TRBV12-5 and J is TRBJ1-1; 7 positions match TRBD1. The CDR3 is 20 residues long. Trimming removed 0 bases from V and 1 base from J; junction bases left unmatched: 17. Looked up from germline, CDR1 is LGHNT and CDR2 is FRNRAP. The CDR3 region is CASGLVRRQGGIKGNTEAFF. CDR3 nucleotide sequence: TGTGCTAGTGGTTTGGTACGACGGCAGGGGGGTATTAAGGGGAACACTGAAGCTTTCTTT.

This clonotype was seen ten or more times. The rearrangement uses TRBV4-2 and TRBJ2-7, with TRBD2 matching over 8 bases. Germline loops: CDR1 LGHNA, CDR2 YNFKEQ. Losses at the gene ends were 1 base for V and 6 bases for J; bases not matched to a gene: 11. This CDR3 comprises 16 residues. The CDR3 region is CASSQGSGGPIGEQYF. CDR3 DNA sequence: TGTGCCAGCAGCCAAGGTTCGGGAGGGCCAATCGGCGAGCAGTACTTC.

This clonotype is medium-sized within its sample. The chain employs TRBV7-8 and TRBJ2-5; 7 nucleotides align to TRBD1. The V gene end was trimmed by 5 bases and the J gene end by 1 base; junction bases not matched to a gene: 4. CDR3 length equals 14 residues. From germline, CDR1 is SGHVS and CDR2 FQNEAQ. The CDR3 nucleotides read TGTGCCAGCAGCCGACAGGGAGCCCAAGAGACCCAGTACTTC. It is translated as CASSRQGAQETQYF.

The chain has TRBV5-1 and TRBJ2-3; TRBD1 or TRBD2 may be the D gene (5 bases each). Germline V lookup: CDR1 SGHRS, CDR2 YFSETQ. Trimming stripped 3 bases from V and 2 bases from J, with 7 bases between. The CDR3 loop spans 13 amino acids. The CDR3 DNA sequence: TGCGCCAGCAGCTACGGGACCACAGATACGCAGTATTTT. Translation: CASSYGTTDTQYF.

The rearrangement links TRBV24-1 to TRBJ2-1; 7 nucleotides match TRBD1. Germline trimming cut 4 bases from V and 4 bases from J; bases unmatched to any gene: 9. The CDR3 extends over 16 amino acids. CDR1 is KGHDR and CDR2 is SFDVKD in the germline V gene. The CDR3 nucleotides are TGTGCCACCAGTGACCACGGACAGGAGTTATACAATGAGCAGTTCTTC. Its translation: CATSDHGQELYNEQFF.

This clonotype was observed at least ten times. This rearrangement joins TRBV20-1 to TRBJ1-5; D may be TRBD1 (5 bases). The germline CDR1 and CDR2 sequences are DFQATT and SNEGSKA (reference sequence). CDR3 length equals 16 residues. V lost 1 base and J 6 bases, leaving 19 bases between the germline ends. CDR3 sequence (DNA): TGCAGTGCTAGAGTGGGACCGGGAAGGGTGGGTCAGCCCCAGCATTTT. It is translated as CSARVGPGRVGQPQHF.

This clonotype was detected ten times or more. CDR3 nucleotides: TGTGCCAGCAGCTTGACCTCGGACACAGCCTCCTACGAGCAGTACTTC. Translated: CASSLTSDTASYEQYF. The genes are TRBV5-5 and TRBJ2-7; TRBD1 is a possible D gene (5 bases). Trimming removed 1 base at V and 0 bases at J, with 14 bases between. CDR3 length: 16 amino acids. Germline V gives CDR1 SGHKS, CDR2 YYEKEE (reference sequence).

This clonotype has ten or more counts. This chain links TRBV12-3 or TRBV12-4 with TRBJ2-7; D is undetermined. CDR3 size: 13 residues. V was cut by 3 bases and J by 1 base, with 7 bases left in between. The CDR3 loop is CASSLSDSYEQYF. Here the CDR3 DNA reads TGTGCCAGCAGTTTGAGTGATTCCTACGAGCAGTACTTC.

The chain links TRBV4-1 to TRBJ2-1; TRBD2 might be the D (7 bases). Trimming left V 4 bases short and J 8 bases short, with 21 bases between. The germline gives CDR1 MGHRA, CDR2 YSYEKL. This CDR3 spans 16 amino acids. The CDR3 DNA reads TGCGCCAGCAGCCTATTCGGGGGGCCCCGACGGGATGAGCAGTTCTTC. The encoded protein is CASSLFGGPRRDEQFF.

This clonotype was seen ten or more times. J is TRBJ1-3 and V is TRBV9; possibly TRBD1 for D (5 bases). CDR3 length: 15 amino acids. In germline, CDR1 is SGDLS, CDR2 YYNGEE. V shed 4 bases and J shed 4 bases, with 15 bases lying between them. CDR3 sequence (DNA): TGTGCCAGCAGCTCAGCCGGGACGGCCGGAAACACCATATATTTT. Its translation is CASSSAGTAGNTIYF.

For this clonotype: The junction departs from germline at one end; a sequencing error may be responsible. The V call is TRBV7-2, the J call TRBJ2-7, with 10 bases aligning to TRBD2. This CDR3 has 14 amino acids. Germline CDR1 and CDR2: SGHTA and FQGNSA. The CDR3 reads CASSPRGLAEPGNF. In DNA form, the CDR3 reads TGTGCCAGCAGCCCTCGCGGACTAGCGGAGCCGGGGAACTTC.

The rearrangement joins TRBV5-5 to TRBJ1-2; 11 nucleotides agree with TRBD1. With V trimmed by 3 bases and J by 4 bases, 5 bases remained unmatched. The CDR3 has 15 residues. The V gene's germline CDR1 is SGHKS and CDR2 YYEKEE (reference sequence). The CDR3 DNA reads TGTGCCAGCAGCTCGTCCGGACAGGGGGCCTATGGCTACACCTTC. This translates into CASSSSGQGAYGYTF.

This clonotype has only a few counts. The CDR3 nucleotides read TGTGCCAGTAGTATAATTAGGGGCGCGAACACCGGGGAGCTGTTTTTT. It yields the protein CASSIIRGANTGELFF. V gene TRBV19 combines with J gene TRBJ2-2; D is perhaps TRBD1 (5 bases). Germline CDR1 is LNHDA and CDR2 is SQIVND (reference sequence). CDR3 size: 16 residues. Trimming stripped 2 bases from V and 0 bases from J, with 10 bases between.

This clonotype has more than one count but fewer than ten. The rearrangement joins TRBV5-1 to TRBJ1-5; no definite D call. V gave up 7 bases and J gave up 3 bases, with 17 bases separating them. Germline V gives CDR1 SGHRS, CDR2 YFSETQ. The CDR3 consists of 15 residues. The CDR3 spells CASRSEYGNNQPQHF. CDR3 sequence (DNA): TGCGCCAGCCGCTCCGAGTACGGGAACAATCAGCCCCAGCATTTT.

This clonotype has a count of ten or more. V usage is TRBV5-1 and J usage is TRBJ2-3; 7 nucleotides match TRBD2. The CDR3 length is 14 residues. V lost 4 bases to trimming and J lost 2 bases; unmatched junction nucleotides: 4. The germline V gene encodes CDR1 SGHRS and CDR2 YFSETQ. The CDR3 bases are TGCGCCAGCAGCCCGGGGGACTACACAGATACGCAGTATTTT. It yields the protein CASSPGDYTDTQYF.

The V gene is TRBV7-2, the J gene TRBJ2-2, with D tentatively TRBD2 (6 bases). This CDR3 has 15 residues. The germline V gene encodes CDR1 SGHTA and CDR2 FQGNSA. V dropped 1 base and J dropped 4 bases, with 10 bases sitting between them. The CDR3 reads CASSLGGGPTGELFF. The CDR3 region has the DNA TGTGCCAGCAGCTTAGGGGGAGGTCCCACCGGGGAGCTGTTTTTT.

This clonotype occurred many times. The chain uses TRBV20-1 and TRBJ1-1; D perhaps matches TRBD1 (5 bases). This CDR3 region has 13 residues. Trimming removed 3 bases at V and 5 bases at J, with 13 bases between. Germline CDR1 reads DFQATT; CDR2 reads SNEGSKA (reference sequence). CDR3 nucleotides: TGCAGTGCTAGCCGGGACCCAGGGACTGAAGCTTTCTTT. Translated, it gives CSASRDPGTEAFF.